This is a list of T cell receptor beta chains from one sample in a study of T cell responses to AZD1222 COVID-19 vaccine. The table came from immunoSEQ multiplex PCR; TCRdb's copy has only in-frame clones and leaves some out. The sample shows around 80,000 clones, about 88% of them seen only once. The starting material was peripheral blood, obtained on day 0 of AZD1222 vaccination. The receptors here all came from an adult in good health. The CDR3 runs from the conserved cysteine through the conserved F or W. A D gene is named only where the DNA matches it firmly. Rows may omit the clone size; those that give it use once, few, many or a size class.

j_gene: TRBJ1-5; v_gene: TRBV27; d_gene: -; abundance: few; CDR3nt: TGTGCCAGCAGTCAGGGGCGGAATCAGCCCCAGCATTTT; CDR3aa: CASSQGRNQPQHF
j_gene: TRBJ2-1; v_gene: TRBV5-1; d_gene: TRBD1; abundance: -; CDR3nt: TGCGCCAGCAGCTTGACAGGGGATTACTACAATGAGCAGTTCTTC; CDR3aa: CASSLTGDYYNEQFF
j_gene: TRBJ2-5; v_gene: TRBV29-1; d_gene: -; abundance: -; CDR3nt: TGCAGCGTTGGCCCCACTAGTCTGGAGACCCAGTACTTC; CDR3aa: CSVGPTSLETQYF
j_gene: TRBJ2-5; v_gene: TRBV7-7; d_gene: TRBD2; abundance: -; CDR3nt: TGTGCTAGCAGACTAGGCGGGAGCACGGGAGAGACCCAGTACTTC; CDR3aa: CASRLGGSTGETQYF
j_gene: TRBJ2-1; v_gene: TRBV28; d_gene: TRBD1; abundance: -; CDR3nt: TGTGCCAGCAGTTTAGCCGGGACAGGGGGCTGGGAGCAGTTCTTC; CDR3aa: CASSLAGTGGWEQFF
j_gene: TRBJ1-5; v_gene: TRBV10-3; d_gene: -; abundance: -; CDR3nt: TGTGCCATCAGTGAAAGGGTAGGTAGCAATCAGCCCCAGCATTTT; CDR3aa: CAISERVGSNQPQHF
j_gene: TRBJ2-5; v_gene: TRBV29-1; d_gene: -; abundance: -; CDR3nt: TGCAGCGTGCGGGACATTGAGACCCAGTACTTC; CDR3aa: CSVRDIETQYF
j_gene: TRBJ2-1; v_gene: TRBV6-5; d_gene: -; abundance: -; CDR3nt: TGTGCCAGCATGCCGGGGTCGACCTACAATGAGCAGTTCTTC; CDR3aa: CASMPGSTYNEQFF
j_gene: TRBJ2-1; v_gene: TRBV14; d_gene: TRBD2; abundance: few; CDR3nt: TGTGCCAGCAGCCAAGAGGGGGGGGAGCAGTTCTTC; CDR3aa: CASSQEGGEQFF
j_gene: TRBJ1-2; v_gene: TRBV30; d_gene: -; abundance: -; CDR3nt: TGTGCCTGGAGCCTTACACGGTCTCGCTATGGCTACACCTTC; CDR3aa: CAWSLTRSRYGYTF
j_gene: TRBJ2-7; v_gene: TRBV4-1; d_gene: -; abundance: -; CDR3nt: TGCGCCAGCAGTCCGACAGCACAGAGCTCCTACGAGCAGTACTTC; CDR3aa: CASSPTAQSSYEQYF
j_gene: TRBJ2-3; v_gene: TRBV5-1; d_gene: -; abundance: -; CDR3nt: TGCGCCAGCAGCCCGAGCGTATCTAGCACAGATACGCAGTATTTT; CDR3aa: CASSPSVSSTDTQYF
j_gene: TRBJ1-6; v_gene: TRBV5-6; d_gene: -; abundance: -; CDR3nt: TGTGCCAGCAGGCCGTTCGAGGGCTCCTATAATTCACCCCTCCACTTT; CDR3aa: CASRPFEGSYNSPLHF